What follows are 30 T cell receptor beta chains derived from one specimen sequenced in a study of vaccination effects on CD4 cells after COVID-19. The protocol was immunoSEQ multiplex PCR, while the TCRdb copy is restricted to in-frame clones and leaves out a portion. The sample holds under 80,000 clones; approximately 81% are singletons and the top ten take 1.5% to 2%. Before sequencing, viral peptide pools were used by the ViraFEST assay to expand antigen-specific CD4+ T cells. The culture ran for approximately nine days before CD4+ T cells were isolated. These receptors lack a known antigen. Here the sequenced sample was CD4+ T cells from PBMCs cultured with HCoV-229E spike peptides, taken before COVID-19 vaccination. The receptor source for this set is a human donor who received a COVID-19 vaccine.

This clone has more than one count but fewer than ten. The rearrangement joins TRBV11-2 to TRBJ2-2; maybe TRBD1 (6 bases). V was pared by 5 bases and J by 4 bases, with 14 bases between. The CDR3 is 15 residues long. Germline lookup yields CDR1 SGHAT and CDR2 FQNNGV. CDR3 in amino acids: CASSGHRVATGELFF. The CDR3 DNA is TGTGCCAGCAGCGGGCACAGGGTTGCCACCGGGGAGCTGTTTTTT.

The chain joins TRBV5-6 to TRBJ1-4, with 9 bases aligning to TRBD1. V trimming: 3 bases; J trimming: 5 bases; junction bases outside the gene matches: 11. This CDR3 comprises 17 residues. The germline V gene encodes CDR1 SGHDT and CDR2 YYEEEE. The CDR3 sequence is CASSYQTGGATNEKLFF. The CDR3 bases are TGTGCCAGCAGCTATCAAACAGGGGGCGCTACCAATGAAAAACTGTTTTTT.

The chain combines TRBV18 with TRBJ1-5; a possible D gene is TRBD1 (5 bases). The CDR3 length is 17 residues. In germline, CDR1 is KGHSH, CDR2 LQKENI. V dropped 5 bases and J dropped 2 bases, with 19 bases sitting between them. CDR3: CASSSRDGGSGNQPQHF. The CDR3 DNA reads TGTGCCAGCTCATCACGGGACGGCGGATCTGGCAATCAGCCCCAGCATTTT.

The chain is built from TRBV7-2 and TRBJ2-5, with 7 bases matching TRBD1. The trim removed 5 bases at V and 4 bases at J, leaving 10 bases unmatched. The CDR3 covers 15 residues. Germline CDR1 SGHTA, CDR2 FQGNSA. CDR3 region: CASSAWGQRIETQYF. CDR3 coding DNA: TGTGCCAGCAGCGCGTGGGGACAGAGGATAGAGACCCAGTACTTC. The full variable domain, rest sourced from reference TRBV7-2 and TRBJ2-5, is GAGVSQSPSNKVTEKGKDVELRCDPISGHTALYWYRQSLGQGLEFLIYFQGNSAPDKSGLPSDRFSAERTGGSVSTLTIQRTQQEDSAVYLCASSAWGQRIETQYFGPGTRLLVL.

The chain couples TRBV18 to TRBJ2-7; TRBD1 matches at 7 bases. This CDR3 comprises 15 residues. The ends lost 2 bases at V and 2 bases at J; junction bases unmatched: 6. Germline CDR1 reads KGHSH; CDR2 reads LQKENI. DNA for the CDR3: TGTGCCAGCTCACCAAGCTCAGGGGGTCCCTACGAGCAGTACGTC. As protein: CASSPSSGGPYEQYV.

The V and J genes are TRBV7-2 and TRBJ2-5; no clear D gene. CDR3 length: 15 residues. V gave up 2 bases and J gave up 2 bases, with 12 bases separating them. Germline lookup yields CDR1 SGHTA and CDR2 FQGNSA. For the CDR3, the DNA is TGTGCCAGCAGCTTACAAGGCGGCCCTCAAGAGACCCAGTACTTC. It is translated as CASSLQGGPQETQYF.

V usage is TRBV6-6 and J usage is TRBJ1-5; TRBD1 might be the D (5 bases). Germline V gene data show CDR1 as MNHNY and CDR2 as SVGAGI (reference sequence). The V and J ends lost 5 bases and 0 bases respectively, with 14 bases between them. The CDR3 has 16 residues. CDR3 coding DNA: TGTGCCAGCAGTACGGGACCTCGGGCTAGCAATCAGCCCCAGCATTTT. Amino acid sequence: CASSTGPRASNQPQHF.

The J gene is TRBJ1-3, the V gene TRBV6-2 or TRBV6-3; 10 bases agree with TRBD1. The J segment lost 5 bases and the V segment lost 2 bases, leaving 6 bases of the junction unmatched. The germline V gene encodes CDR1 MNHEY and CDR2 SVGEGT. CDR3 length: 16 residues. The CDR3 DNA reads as TGTGCCAGCAGTTACCCTCGGACAGGGGGTCGAAACACCATATATTTT. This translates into CASSYPRTGGRNTIYF.

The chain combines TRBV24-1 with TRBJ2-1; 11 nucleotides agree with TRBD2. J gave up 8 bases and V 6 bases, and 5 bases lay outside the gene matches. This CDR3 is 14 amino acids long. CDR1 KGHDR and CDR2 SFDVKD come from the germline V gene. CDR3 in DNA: TGTGCCACCAGTCCAACGACTAGCGGGGATGAGCAGTTCTTC. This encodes CATSPTTSGDEQFF.

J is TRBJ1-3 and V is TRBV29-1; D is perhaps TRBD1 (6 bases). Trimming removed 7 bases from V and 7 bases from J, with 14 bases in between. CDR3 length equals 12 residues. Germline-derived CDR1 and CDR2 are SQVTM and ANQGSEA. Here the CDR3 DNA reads TGCAGCGCCTCGGACAGTTTGAACACCATATATTTT. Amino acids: CSASDSLNTIYF.

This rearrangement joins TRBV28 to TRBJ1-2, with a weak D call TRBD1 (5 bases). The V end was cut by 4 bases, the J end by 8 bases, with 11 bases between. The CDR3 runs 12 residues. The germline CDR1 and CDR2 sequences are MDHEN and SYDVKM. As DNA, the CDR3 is TGTGCCAGCAGTTCTTCAGGGTACGGCTACACCTTC. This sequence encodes CASSSSGYGYTF.

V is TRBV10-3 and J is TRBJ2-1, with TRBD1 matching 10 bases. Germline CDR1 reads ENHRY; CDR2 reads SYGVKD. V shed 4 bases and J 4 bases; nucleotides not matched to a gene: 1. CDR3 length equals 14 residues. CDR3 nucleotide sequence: TGTGCCATCAGTGGGGGACAGGGGTACAATGAGCAGTTCTTC. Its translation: CAISGGQGYNEQFF.

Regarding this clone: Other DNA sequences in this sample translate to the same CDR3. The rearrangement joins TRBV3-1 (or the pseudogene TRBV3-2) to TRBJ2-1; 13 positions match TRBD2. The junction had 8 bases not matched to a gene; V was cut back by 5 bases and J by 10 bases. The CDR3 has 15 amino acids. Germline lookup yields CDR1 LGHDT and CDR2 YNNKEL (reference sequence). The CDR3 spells CASSLTSGGAGEQFF. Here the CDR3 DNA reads TGTGCCAGCAGCTTAACTAGCGGGGGGGCCGGGGAGCAGTTCTTC.

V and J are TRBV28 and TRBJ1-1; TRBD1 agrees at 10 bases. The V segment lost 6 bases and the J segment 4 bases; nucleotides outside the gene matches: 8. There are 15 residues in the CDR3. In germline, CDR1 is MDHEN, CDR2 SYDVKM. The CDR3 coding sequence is TGTGCCAGCAGCCCGACCGACAGGGGGCTCACTGAAGCTTTCTTT. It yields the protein CASSPTDRGLTEAFF.

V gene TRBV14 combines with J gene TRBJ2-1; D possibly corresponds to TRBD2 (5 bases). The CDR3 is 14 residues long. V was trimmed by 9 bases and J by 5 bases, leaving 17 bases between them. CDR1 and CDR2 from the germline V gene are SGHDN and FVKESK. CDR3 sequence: CASSLVRVHNEQFF. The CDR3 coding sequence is TGTGCCAGTTCACTAGTTCGCGTCCACAATGAGCAGTTCTTC.

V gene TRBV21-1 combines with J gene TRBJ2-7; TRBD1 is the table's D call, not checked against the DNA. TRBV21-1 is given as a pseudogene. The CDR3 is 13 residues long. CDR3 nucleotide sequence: TGTGCCAGCAGCAAAGACAGGGTCTACGAGCAGTACGTC. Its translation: CASSKDRVYEQYV.

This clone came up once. CDR3 in amino acids: CASSEVGGAQPQHF. The CDR3 nucleotides read TGTGCCAGCAGTGAAGTTGGGGGGGCGCAGCCCCAGCATTTT. J is TRBJ1-5 and V is TRBV2; the D gene is possibly TRBD1 (6 bases). V was cut by 1 base and J by 7 bases, with 11 bases left in between. Germline V CDR1 and CDR2: SNHLY, FYNNEI. The CDR3 covers 14 residues.

The CDR3 is CASSRQGTGNTIYF. Here the CDR3 DNA reads TGTGCCAGCAGTAGACAGGGTACTGGAAACACCATATATTTT. V is TRBV7-9 and J is TRBJ1-3; 7 bases line up with TRBD1. With V trimmed by 6 bases and J by 2 bases, 4 bases remained unmatched. Germline V gene lookup returns CDR1 SEHNR and CDR2 FQNEAQ (reference sequence). The CDR3 spans 14 residues.

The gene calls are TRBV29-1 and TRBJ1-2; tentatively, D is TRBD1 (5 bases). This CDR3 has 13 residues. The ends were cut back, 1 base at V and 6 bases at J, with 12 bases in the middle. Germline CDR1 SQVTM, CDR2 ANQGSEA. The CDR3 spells CSVEVYPRDGYTF. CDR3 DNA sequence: TGCAGCGTTGAAGTGTACCCCAGGGATGGCTACACCTTC.

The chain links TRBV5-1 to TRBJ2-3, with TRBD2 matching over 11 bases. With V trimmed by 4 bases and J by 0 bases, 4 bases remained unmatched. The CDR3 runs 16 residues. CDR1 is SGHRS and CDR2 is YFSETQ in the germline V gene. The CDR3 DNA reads TGCGCCAGCAGCCCGGGACTAGCGGCTAGCACAGATACGCAGTATTTT. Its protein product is CASSPGLAASTDTQYF. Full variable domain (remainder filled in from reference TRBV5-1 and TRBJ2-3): KAGVTQTPRYLIKTRGQQVTLSCSPISGHRSVSWYQQTPGQGLQFLFEYFSETQRNKGNFPGRFSGRQFSNSRSEMNVSTLELGDSALYLCASSPGLAASTDTQYFGPGTRLTVL.

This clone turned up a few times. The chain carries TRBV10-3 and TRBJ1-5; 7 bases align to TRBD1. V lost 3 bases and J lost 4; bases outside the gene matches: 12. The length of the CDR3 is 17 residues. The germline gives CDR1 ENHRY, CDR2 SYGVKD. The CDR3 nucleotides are TGTGCCATCAGTGACTCCTTTGGGAAGGGGGCGAATCAGCCCCAGCATTTT. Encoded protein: CAISDSFGKGANQPQHF.

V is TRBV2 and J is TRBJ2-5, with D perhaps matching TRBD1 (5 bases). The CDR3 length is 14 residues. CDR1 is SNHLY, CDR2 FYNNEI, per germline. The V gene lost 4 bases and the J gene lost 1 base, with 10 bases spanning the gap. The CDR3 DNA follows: TGTGCCAGCAGTGTTCTCAGGGCCCAAGAGACCCAGTACTTC. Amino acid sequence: CASSVLRAQETQYF.

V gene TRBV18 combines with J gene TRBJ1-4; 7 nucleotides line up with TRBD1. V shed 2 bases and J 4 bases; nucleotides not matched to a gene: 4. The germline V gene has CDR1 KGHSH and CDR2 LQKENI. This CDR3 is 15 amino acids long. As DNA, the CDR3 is TGTGCCAGCTCACCAGGGACAGTACTTAATGAAAAACTGTTTTTT. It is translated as CASSPGTVLNEKLFF.

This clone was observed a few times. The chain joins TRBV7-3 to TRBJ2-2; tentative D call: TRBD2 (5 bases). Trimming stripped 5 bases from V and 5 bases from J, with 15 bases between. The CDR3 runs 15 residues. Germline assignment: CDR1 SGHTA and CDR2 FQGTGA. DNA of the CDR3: TGTGCCAGCAGCCTGGTCGGGGTATGGACCGGGGAGCTGTTTTTT. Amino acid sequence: CASSLVGVWTGELFF.

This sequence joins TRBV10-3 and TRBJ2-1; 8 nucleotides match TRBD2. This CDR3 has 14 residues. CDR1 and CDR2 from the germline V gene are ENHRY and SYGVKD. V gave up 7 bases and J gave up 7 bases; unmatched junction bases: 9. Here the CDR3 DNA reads TGTGCCATCATGTCCCGCGGGGGGACTAATGAGCAGTTCTTC. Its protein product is CAIMSRGGTNEQFF.

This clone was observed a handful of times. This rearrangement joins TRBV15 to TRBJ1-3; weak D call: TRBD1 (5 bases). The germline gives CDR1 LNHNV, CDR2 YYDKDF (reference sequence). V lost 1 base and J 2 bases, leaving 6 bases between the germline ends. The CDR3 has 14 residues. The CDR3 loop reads CATSRGGAGNTIYF. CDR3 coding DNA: TGTGCCACCAGCAGAGGGGGCGCTGGAAACACCATATATTTT.

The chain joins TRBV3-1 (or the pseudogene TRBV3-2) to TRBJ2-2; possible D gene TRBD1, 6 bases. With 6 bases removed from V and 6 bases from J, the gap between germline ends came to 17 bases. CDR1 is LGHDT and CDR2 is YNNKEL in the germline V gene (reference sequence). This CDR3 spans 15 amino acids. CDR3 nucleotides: TGTGCCAGCAGTCCTACCTACTCAGGGGCCGGGGAGCTGTTTTTT. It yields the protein CASSPTYSGAGELFF.

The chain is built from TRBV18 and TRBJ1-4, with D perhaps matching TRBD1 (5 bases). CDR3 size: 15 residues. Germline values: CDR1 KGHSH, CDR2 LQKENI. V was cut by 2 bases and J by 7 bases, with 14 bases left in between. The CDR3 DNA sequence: TGTGCCAGCTCACCAATGGGGGAGAAAACTGAAAAACTGTTTTTT. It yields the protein CASSPMGEKTEKLFF.

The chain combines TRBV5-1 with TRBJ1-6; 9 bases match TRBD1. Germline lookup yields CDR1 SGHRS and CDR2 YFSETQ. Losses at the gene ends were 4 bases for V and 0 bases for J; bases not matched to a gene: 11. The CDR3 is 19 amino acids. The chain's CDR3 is CASSRGTGSGASYNSPLHF. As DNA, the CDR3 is TGCGCCAGCAGCCGTGGGACAGGGTCAGGGGCCTCCTATAATTCACCCCTCCACTTT.

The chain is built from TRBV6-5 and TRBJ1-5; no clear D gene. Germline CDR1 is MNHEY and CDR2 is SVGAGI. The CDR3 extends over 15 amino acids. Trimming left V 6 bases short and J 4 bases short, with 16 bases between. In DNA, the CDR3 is TGTGCCAGCAGCAGAGATGTGGATCCTAATCAGCCCCAGCATTTT. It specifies CASSRDVDPNQPQHF.